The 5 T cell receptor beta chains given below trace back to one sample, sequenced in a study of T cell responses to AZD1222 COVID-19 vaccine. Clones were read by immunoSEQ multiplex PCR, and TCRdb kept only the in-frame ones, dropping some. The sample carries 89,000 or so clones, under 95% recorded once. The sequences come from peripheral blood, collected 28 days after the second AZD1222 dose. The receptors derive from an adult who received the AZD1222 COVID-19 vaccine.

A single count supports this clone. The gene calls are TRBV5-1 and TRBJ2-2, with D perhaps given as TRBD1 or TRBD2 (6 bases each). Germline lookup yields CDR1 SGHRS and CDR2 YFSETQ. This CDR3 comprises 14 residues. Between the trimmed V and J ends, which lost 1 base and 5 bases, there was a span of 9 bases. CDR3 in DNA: TGCGCCAGCAGCTTGACAGGGAGGACCGGGGAGCTGTTTTTT. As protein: CASSLTGRTGELFF. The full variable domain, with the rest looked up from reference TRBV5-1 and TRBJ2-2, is KAGVTQTPRYLIKTRGQQVTLSCSPISGHRSVSWYQQTPGQGLQFLFEYFSETQRNKGNFPGRFSGRQFSNSRSEMNVSTLELGDSALYLCASSLTGRTGELFFGEGSRLTVL.

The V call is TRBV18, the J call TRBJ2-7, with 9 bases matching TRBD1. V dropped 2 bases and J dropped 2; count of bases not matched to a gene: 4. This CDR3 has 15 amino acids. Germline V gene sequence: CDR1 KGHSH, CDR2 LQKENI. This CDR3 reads CASSPDRGTPYEQYF. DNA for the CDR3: TGTGCCAGCTCACCAGACAGGGGGACCCCCTACGAGCAGTACTTC.

The CDR3 region is CASGLFPKNTEAFF. CDR3 bases: TGTGCCAGCGGACTATTTCCGAAGAACACTGAAGCTTTCTTT. The genes are TRBV5-6 and TRBJ1-1; D unresolved. Germline values: CDR1 SGHDT, CDR2 YYEEEE. CDR3 length: 14 amino acids. V lost 7 bases and J 1 base, leaving 14 bases between the germline ends.

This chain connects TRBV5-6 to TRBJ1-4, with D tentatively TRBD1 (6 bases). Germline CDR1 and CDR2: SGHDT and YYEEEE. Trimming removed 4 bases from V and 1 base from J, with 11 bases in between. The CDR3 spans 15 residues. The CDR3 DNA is TGTGCCAGCAGCACGAAAGGGGGAACTAATGAAAAACTGTTTTTT. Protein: CASSTKGGTNEKLFF.

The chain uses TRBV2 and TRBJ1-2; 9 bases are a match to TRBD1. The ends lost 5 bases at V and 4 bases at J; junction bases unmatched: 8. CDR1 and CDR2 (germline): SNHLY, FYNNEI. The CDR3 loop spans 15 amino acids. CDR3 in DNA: TGTGCCAGCAGTCCCAACAGGGGGCGCGTCTATGGCTACACCTTC. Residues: CASSPNRGRVYGYTF. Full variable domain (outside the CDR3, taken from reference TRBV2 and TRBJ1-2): EPEVTQTPSHQVTQMGQEVILRCVPISNHLYFYWYRQILGQKVEFLVSFYNNEISEKSEIFDDQFSVERPDGSNFTLKIRSTKLEDSAMYFCASSPNRGRVYGYTFGSGTRLTVV.